The rows below give T cell receptor beta chains drawn from one sample of a study of Ad26.COV2.S vaccination and SARS-CoV-2 variants. Profiled with immunoSEQ multiplex PCR; TCRdb holds only in-frame clones, not every one. The table lists roughly 320,000 clones, more than 75% of them singletons. The specimen comprised peripheral blood, sampled in a trial of Ad26.COV2.S vaccine versus placebo. The receptors shown here come from a person between 18 and 65 years old who received the Ad26.COV2.S COVID-19 vaccine or a placebo. Both conserved end residues are trimmed from each CDR3. Fields, in order: D gene, V gene, J gene, CDR3 protein. D genes are given only for firm matches.

>NA|TRBV5-6|TRBJ2-7
ASSLTDYEQY
>TRBD2|TRBV2|TRBJ2-1
ATFVGGEQF
>TRBD2|TRBV9|TRBJ2-5
ASSIRGGQETQY
>TRBD1|TRBV7-2|TRBJ2-3
ASSSQTGATDTQY
>NA|TRBV7-2|TRBJ1-2
ASSLAEGARGYT
>NA|TRBV12-5|TRBJ2-3
ASGGLGGTDTQY
>NA|TRBV9|TRBJ1-1
ASSVGNQGNTEAF
>TRBD1|TRBV7-9|TRBJ1-2
ASSRSDRLERGYT
>NA|TRBV11-2|TRBJ2-5
ASSLEPPLDLKETQY
>TRBD1|TRBV4-3|TRBJ1-1
ASSQDGTGVAEAF
>TRBD1|TRBV9|TRBJ2-5
ASSAQGGETQY
>TRBD1|TRBV7-9|TRBJ2-7
ASSGRDSNYEQY
>NA|TRBV7-9|TRBJ1-3
ASSQLGAGNTIY
>TRBD2|TRBV30|TRBJ2-3
ASRRGVGHTDTQY
>NA|TRBV13|TRBJ2-2
ASREGANTGELF
>NA|TRBV9|TRBJ2-2
ASSVVQGGTGELF
>NA|TRBV27|TRBJ1-1
ASSLGGEAF
>TRBD1|TRBV2|TRBJ1-6
ASRTGSNSPLH
>NA|TRBV5-6|TRBJ1-2
ASSWERPGGYGYT
>NA|TRBV30|TRBJ2-1
AWMMRDGEYNEQF
>NA|TRBV5-6|TRBJ1-1
ASSFYSRTNTEAF
>TRBD1|TRBV2|TRBJ1-1
ASSVDRVGNTEAF
>NA|TRBV14|TRBJ2-7
ASSQALYEQY
>TRBD1|TRBV6-6|TRBJ2-5
ASRDRGPETQY
>TRBD2|TRBV7-8|TRBJ2-5
ASSLTGGRETQY
>NA|TRBV5-1|TRBJ1-2
ASTANRERGYT
>NA|TRBV4-3|TRBJ1-2
ASSQVQGYGYT
>TRBD1|TRBV5-5|TRBJ1-1
ASSFPDRPGSEAF
>NA|TRBV6-5|TRBJ1-2
ASSYRGYGYT
>NA|TRBV3-1/TRBV3-2|TRBJ2-5
ASSHLAGRHQETQY
>NA|TRBV19|TRBJ1-1
ASSISSGGTEAF
>NA|TRBV5-1|TRBJ1-4
ASSPPNRVPNEKLF
>NA|TRBV11-3|TRBJ2-3
ASSEVGGADTQY
>NA|TRBV30|TRBJ2-5
AWRAWGETQY
>TRBD2|TRBV4-1|TRBJ2-1
ASSQDLGLAMGDEQF
>NA|TRBV13|TRBJ1-2
ASRSLDINYGYT
>TRBD1|TRBV6-6|TRBJ2-2
ASSKTGVNTGELF
>NA|TRBV9|TRBJ1-1
ASSVVQGSNTEAF
>NA|TRBV15|TRBJ2-3
ATSRYTETDTQY
>TRBD1|TRBV9|TRBJ2-3
ASSLNPGGTYTDTQY
>NA|TRBV30|TRBJ1-1
ASGRWGTEAF
>TRBD2|TRBV19|TRBJ2-7
ASSPTSGGVYEQY
>NA|TRBV5-6|TRBJ2-7
ASSDHPLYEQY
>TRBD1|TRBV30|TRBJ2-1
AWSVLGTGNEQF
>NA|TRBV7-9|TRBJ1-4
ASSSPGGGMDDVGLF
>NA|TRBV7-3|TRBJ2-2
ASSLMRGTGELF
>TRBD2|TRBV7-2|TRBJ2-1
ASSPSSGGALEQF
>TRBD1|TRBV5-1|TRBJ1-2
ASSSDRVGGYT
>NA|TRBV29-1|TRBJ1-5
SATTGRDSNQPQH
>NA|TRBV10-3|TRBJ1-2
AISEFVEGYGYT
>NA|TRBV5-1|TRBJ2-1
ASSFPGSSYNEQF
>NA|TRBV3-1/TRBV3-2|TRBJ2-1
ASSPGRSSSYNEQF
>NA|TRBV5-4|TRBJ2-7
ASSQGPTYEQY
>NA|TRBV5-1|TRBJ1-1
ASSLGTMNTEAF